The clone carrying this TCR beta chain came up once. Its cognate antigen is unknown. The data derive from a study of OX40 agonist ivuxolimab in advanced cancers. On the study more broadly: Past anti-PD-1, anti-PD-L1 or anti-CTLA-4 therapy was accepted, and roughly 40% had received some. Three patients, one with hepatocellular carcinoma and two with cutaneous melanoma, responded partially. Study-level findings and limits: CD4+ and CD8+ blood T cells expanded clonally by week 6 at 0.1 to 3.0 mg/kg.

Only in-frame clones appear in the TCRdb table, and some are missing; sequencing was by immunoSEQ multiplex PCR. The sample holds 53,000 or so clones, about 89% seen once. The germline V gene encodes CDR1 SGHDT and CDR2 YYEEEE. The CDR3 totals 13 residues. V was cut by 0 bases and J by 4 bases, with 7 bases left in between. The V and J genes are TRBV5-6 and TRBJ1-1, with no clear D. The clonotype comes from an adult with an advanced solid tumor such as melanoma, head and neck, liver or kidney cancer. The sample here was CD4+ or CD8+ T cells sorted from blood, taken in a trial of the OX40 agonist ivuxolimab. Written as DNA, the CDR3 is TGTGCCAGCAGCTTGGACCTCGGCACTGAAGCTTTCTTT. Protein: CASSLDLGTEAFF.